A single sample is the source of the 23 T cell receptor beta chains below, sequenced in a study of blood T cells in healthy people across ages (dated by TCRdb to 2014 to 2015). Library construction relied on 5' RACE. The reads were generated on an Illumina HiSeq 2500. A second PCR of 7 to 11 cycles was run with a J-beta primer mix and a sample-barcoded 5' primer. Through fastp at Q25 and MiXCR, TCRdb rebuilt clones from the public reads, retaining in-frame beta chains. Identical CDR3 proteins give one entry, which carries the most common genes and DNA. The sample data list hundreds of thousands of distinct CDR3 sequences, and less than 25% of these were observed just once. The ten largest clones add up to roughly 10% of the sample. Separately, the same data were catalogued under a study of T cells of mothers and their children.

Material: blood. These receptor sequences come from a boy aged 5 to 17 in good health.

This clonotype was counted a few times. The chain uses TRBV27 and TRBJ1-2; D gene ambiguous. Trimming shortened V by 0 bases and J by 3 bases, and 5 bases separated the two germline ends. This CDR3 comprises 13 residues. Germline CDR1 is MNHEY and CDR2 is SMNVEV (reference sequence). CDR3 region: CASSLSTDYGYTF. CDR3 nucleotides: TGTGCCAGCAGTTTATCGACCGACTATGGCTACACCTTC.

The sample holds many counts of this clonotype. V is TRBV3-1 and J is TRBJ2-7; 7 nucleotides match TRBD2. The CDR3 totals 16 residues. CDR1 and CDR2 (germline): LGHDT, YNNKEL (reference sequence). V gave up 0 bases and J gave up 4 bases; unmatched junction bases: 9. Here the CDR3 reads CASSQDRGLVRYEQYF. The CDR3 DNA reads as TGTGCCAGCAGCCAAGATAGAGGACTAGTGAGGTACGAGCAGTACTTC.

The chain recombines TRBV7-2 with TRBJ1-5, with 11 bases fitting TRBD1. V trimming: 5 bases; J trimming: 9 bases; junction bases outside the gene matches: 9. This CDR3 has 15 residues. Germline V lookup: CDR1 SGHTA, CDR2 FQGNSA. CDR3 nucleotides: TGTGCCAGCAGCCTCCGGGACAGGGGGAAGTGGCCCCAGCATTTT. Translating gives CASSLRDRGKWPQHF.

This chain uses TRBV28 with TRBJ2-7, with D maybe TRBD1 (5 bases). In germline, CDR1 is MDHEN, CDR2 SYDVKM. V shed 0 bases and J shed 2 bases, with 17 bases lying between them. The CDR3 is made up of 17 amino acids. In nucleotides, the CDR3 is TGTGCCAGCAGTTTATGCGTTTTGACAGACGCGACCTACGAGCAGTACTTC. Encoded protein: CASSLCVLTDATYEQYF.

This clonotype was detected ten times or more. The chain is built from TRBV4-3 and TRBJ2-1; a weak D match, TRBD1 (5 bases). V lost 0 bases, J lost 0 bases, and 15 bases lay in between. There are 18 residues in the CDR3. CDR1 LGHNA and CDR2 YSLEER come from the germline V gene. DNA for the CDR3: TGCGCCAGCAGCCAAGAGCCCCCCGACAGCCGCTCCTACAATGAGCAGTTCTTC. Amino acids: CASSQEPPDSRSYNEQFF.

The chain has TRBV12-5 and TRBJ1-1; D perhaps matches TRBD1 (5 bases). The V gene's germline CDR1 is LGHNT and CDR2 FRNRAP. Trimming removed 1 base at V and 3 bases at J, with 9 bases between. CDR3 length: 14 residues. The CDR3 nucleotides are TGTGCTAGTGGTTTGGCCCGGGGCCACACTGAAGCTTTCTTT. Its translation: CASGLARGHTEAFF.

The rearrangement uses TRBV7-2 and TRBJ2-1; 10 bases are shared with TRBD2. From germline, CDR1 is SGHTA and CDR2 FQGNSA. CDR3 length: 18 residues. J lost 0 bases, V lost 4 bases, and 9 bases had no gene match. CDR3 in amino acids: CASSSRAGGPSSYNEQFF. The CDR3 DNA is TGTGCCAGCAGCTCCAGAGCGGGGGGGCCGAGCTCCTACAATGAGCAGTTCTTC.

This clonotype was detected only a few times. This chain uses TRBV7-2 with TRBJ1-4, with 9 positions matching TRBD1. Trimming removed 4 bases from V and 6 bases from J; junction bases left unmatched: 3. Germline-derived CDR1 and CDR2 are SGHTA and FQGNSA. This CDR3 contains 14 residues. The CDR3, as DNA: TGTGCCAGCAGCTACTACAGGGGGCATGAAAAACTGTTTTTT. Its protein is CASSYYRGHEKLFF.

The table lists this clonotype with a few counts. The chain couples TRBV2 to TRBJ2-3, with D perhaps TRBD1 (6 bases). V was shortened by 8 bases and J by 6 bases, with 18 bases between the two germline ends. The germline CDR1 and CDR2 sequences are SNHLY and FYNNEI. The CDR3 sequence is 14 residues long. The CDR3 region is CASVETGLEDTQYF. The CDR3 coding sequence is TGTGCCAGCGTTGAGACAGGACTCGAGGATACGCAGTATTTT.

This clonotype turned up a few times. This chain joins TRBV7-9 and TRBJ2-1; TRBD2 agrees at 7 bases. Germline CDR1 reads SEHNR; CDR2 reads FQNEAQ (reference sequence). V dropped 4 bases and J dropped 1; count of bases not matched to a gene: 7. There are 16 residues in the CDR3. The chain's CDR3 is CASSSRAGLSYNEQFF. In nucleotides, the CDR3 is TGTGCCAGCAGCTCACGAGCGGGACTGTCCTACAATGAGCAGTTCTTC.

This clonotype was picked up many times. V and J are TRBV7-2 and TRBJ2-7; 11 bases are a match to TRBD2. There are 22 residues in the CDR3. Unmatched junction bases numbered 23, after V lost 0 bases and J lost 4 bases. Germline V gene data show CDR1 as SGHTA and CDR2 as FQGNSA. The CDR3 coding sequence is TGTGCCAGCAGCTTAGCTTTCCTAACTAGCGGGAGTCGTACCCCGAAGAATTACGAGCAGTACTTC. This translates into CASSLAFLTSGSRTPKNYEQYF.

The rearrangement joins TRBV25-1 to TRBJ2-1, with TRBD1 matching over 8 bases. Unmatched junction bases numbered 5, after V lost 1 base and J lost 0 bases. Germline V CDR1 and CDR2: MGHDK, SYGVNS. CDR3 size: 17 residues. In DNA form, the CDR3 reads TGTGCCAGCAGTGAATTGGGGGGACAGGACTCCTACAATGAGCAGTTCTTC. Encoded protein: CASSELGGQDSYNEQFF.

This clonotype was seen once. The rearrangement uses TRBV5-4 and TRBJ1-2; D might be TRBD1 (6 bases). CDR3 length equals 14 residues. Germline V gives CDR1 SGHNT, CDR2 YYREEE (reference sequence). Trimming pared 0 bases from V and 3 bases from J, leaving 9 bases between. The CDR3 coding sequence is TGTGCCAGCAGCTTGGAAGGGGGTGACTATGGCTACACCTTC. Residues: CASSLEGGDYGYTF.

This chain links TRBV6-2 or TRBV6-3 with TRBJ2-3; 11 bases match TRBD2. Trimming cost V 6 bases and J 2 bases; bases outside gene matches: 7. The CDR3 spans 16 residues. Per germline, CDR1 MNHEY and CDR2 SVGEGT. CDR3 in DNA: TGTGCCAGCAGGCCATTGACTAGCGGGGACACAGATACGCAGTATTTT. It is translated as CASRPLTSGDTDTQYF.

The gene calls are TRBV5-1 and TRBJ2-7; no reliable D call. V lost 2 bases to trimming and J lost 3 bases, with 9 bases between them. CDR1 SGHRS and CDR2 YFSETQ come from the germline V gene. The CDR3 covers 13 residues. CDR3 region: CASSLHTYYEQYF. Written as DNA, the CDR3 is TGCGCCAGCAGCTTACACACCTACTACGAGCAGTACTTC.

The gene calls are TRBV5-6 and TRBJ2-3; possible D gene TRBD1, 6 bases. Trimming left V 4 bases short and J 1 base short, with 13 bases between. The CDR3 is 15 amino acids. Germline CDR1 and CDR2: SGHDT and YYEEEE. The CDR3 is CASSGQYRGTDTQYF. CDR3 nucleotide sequence: TGTGCCAGCAGCGGGCAATACAGGGGCACAGATACGCAGTATTTT. Looking up the rest from reference TRBV5-6 and TRBJ2-3 gives the full variable domain: DAGVTQSPTHLIKTRGQQVTLRCSPKSGHDTVSWYQQALGQGPQFIFQYYEEEERQRGNFPDRFSGHQFPNYSSELNVNALLLGDSALYLCASSGQYRGTDTQYFGPGTRLTVL.

The rearrangement links TRBV6-5 to TRBJ1-4, with D tentatively TRBD1 (5 bases). Germline assignment: CDR1 MNHEY and CDR2 SVGAGI. The CDR3 spans 15 residues. Trimming stripped 5 bases from V and 2 bases from J, with 12 bases between. The CDR3 DNA sequence: TGTGCCAGCAGTCTCCTCGAGGGGACTAATGAAAAACTGTTTTTT. It specifies CASSLLEGTNEKLFF.

This clonotype turned up a few times. The V call is TRBV7-2, the J call TRBJ2-5, with no clear D. This CDR3 has 13 amino acids. Germline lookup yields CDR1 SGHTA and CDR2 FQGNSA. Trimming took 5 bases from V and 5 from J, leaving 12 bases between them. The CDR3 region is CASSRIRAETQYF. DNA for the CDR3: TGTGCCAGCAGCCGAATAAGGGCGGAGACCCAGTACTTC.

The gene calls are TRBV7-3 and TRBJ2-3; D possibly matches TRBD1 or TRBD2 (5 bases each). Germline V gene sequence: CDR1 SGHTA, CDR2 FQGTGA. The CDR3 covers 15 residues. V lost 5 bases and J lost 6, with 18 bases in between. CDR3 coding DNA: TGTGCCAGCAGCCCCGGGACCCTCACCGCGGATACGCAGTATTTT. Translated: CASSPGTLTADTQYF.

This chain joins TRBV9 and TRBJ2-2; maybe TRBD2 (6 bases). This CDR3 is 14 amino acids long. V was clipped by 6 bases and J by 1 base, with 10 bases between them. CDR1 and CDR2 (germline): SGDLS, YYNGEE. This CDR3 reads CASNGGVNTGELFF. In nucleotides, the CDR3 is TGTGCCAGCAACGGCGGGGTGAACACCGGGGAGCTGTTTTTT.

The chain recombines TRBV4-1 with TRBJ2-5; 7 positions match TRBD1. This CDR3 has 18 residues. The V segment lost 4 bases and the J segment 1 base; nucleotides outside the gene matches: 15. Germline-derived CDR1 and CDR2 are MGHRA and YSYEKL. CDR3 amino acids: CASSPSTLETGPQETQYF. CDR3 nucleotide sequence: TGCGCCAGCAGCCCTTCCACACTCGAGACAGGGCCCCAAGAGACCCAGTACTTC.

The genes are TRBV7-2 and TRBJ2-5; D is perhaps TRBD1 (5 bases). V dropped 2 bases and J dropped 3 bases, with 19 bases sitting between them. The V gene's germline CDR1 is SGHTA and CDR2 FQGNSA. CDR3 length equals 17 residues. CDR3 DNA sequence: TGTGCCAGCAGCTTACACCCCAGGGTGCCCGTGGAAGAGACCCAGTACTTC. Its protein is CASSLHPRVPVEETQYF.

This clonotype was found a few times. V gene TRBV5-5 combines with J gene TRBJ2-4; TRBD2 aligns across 14 bases. The J segment lost 8 bases and the V segment lost 0 bases, leaving 7 bases of the junction unmatched. This CDR3 is 17 amino acids long. Looked up from germline, CDR1 is SGHKS and CDR2 is YYEKEE (reference sequence). The CDR3 DNA reads as TGTGCCAGCAGCTTGGGAGGGACTAGCGGGAGTGTAGACATTCAGTACTTC. This codes for CASSLGGTSGSVDIQYF.